A selection of T cell receptor beta chains follows, all from one sample in a study of T cell responses to AZD1222 COVID-19 vaccine. Assay: immunoSEQ multiplex PCR; the TCRdb copy retains only in-frame clones and omits some. The data contain 79,000 or so clones, approximately 89% of them singletons. The sequenced sample was peripheral blood, obtained 28 days after the second AZD1222 dose. These receptors all come from an adult who received the AZD1222 COVID-19 vaccine. Both conserved end residues are part of each CDR3. A D gene is named only where the DNA matches it firmly. Clone size is not always given. Where it is, it says once, few, many or a class for expanded clones.

cdr3_nt: TGTGCCAGCAGAAGGGACTACCTACAAGAGACCCAGTACTTC
cdr3_aa: CASRRDYLQETQYF
d_call: TRBD2
j_call: TRBJ2-5
v_call: TRBV2
clone_size: once
cdr3_length: 14

cdr3_nt: TGTGCTCCAGCGTCCCATGGCTACACCTTC
cdr3_aa: CAPASHGYTF
d_call: -
j_call: TRBJ1-2
v_call: TRBV6-4
clone_size: -
cdr3_length: 10

cdr3_nt: TGTGCCAGCAGCTTTCAGGGGGACACCGGGGAGCTGTTTTTT
cdr3_aa: CASSFQGDTGELFF
d_call: TRBD1
j_call: TRBJ2-2
v_call: TRBV7-9
clone_size: few
cdr3_length: 14

cdr3_nt: TGCGCCAGCAGCTTGGGGCGCCTGGGGCAAGAGACCCAGTACTTC
cdr3_aa: CASSLGRLGQETQYF
d_call: -
j_call: TRBJ2-5
v_call: TRBV5-1
clone_size: -
cdr3_length: 15

cdr3_nt: TGTGCCAGCAGCCAAAACGGACAGACTAACTATGGCTACACCTTC
cdr3_aa: CASSQNGQTNYGYTF
d_call: -
j_call: TRBJ1-2
v_call: TRBV11-3
clone_size: -
cdr3_length: 15

cdr3_nt: TGCAGTGCTATTGGTACCTACGAGCAGTACTTC
cdr3_aa: CSAIGTYEQYF
d_call: -
j_call: TRBJ2-7
v_call: TRBV20-1
clone_size: few
cdr3_length: 11

cdr3_nt: TGTGCCAGCAGTGACCCTCTTATGCGTACCACTGAAGCTTTCTTT
cdr3_aa: CASSDPLMRTTEAFF
d_call: -
j_call: TRBJ1-1
v_call: TRBV6-1
clone_size: -
cdr3_length: 15

cdr3_nt: TGTGCCAGCAGCTTAGACCCGGGTCTGGATGAGCAGTACTTC
cdr3_aa: CASSLDPGLDEQYF
d_call: -
j_call: TRBJ2-7
v_call: TRBV11-2
clone_size: -
cdr3_length: 14

cdr3_nt: TGTGCCAGTAGTTCATTCAGGGGGCGCGGGGACACCGGGGAGCTGTTTTTT
cdr3_aa: CASSSFRGRGDTGELFF
d_call: TRBD1
j_call: TRBJ2-2
v_call: TRBV19
clone_size: -
cdr3_length: 17

cdr3_nt: TGTGCCACCAGCAGAGATGCGGGATCTGGAAACACCATATATTTT
cdr3_aa: CATSRDAGSGNTIYF
d_call: -
j_call: TRBJ1-3
v_call: TRBV15
clone_size: -
cdr3_length: 15

cdr3_nt: TGTGCCAGCAGCCCAGACAGAAATTCACCCCTCCACTTT
cdr3_aa: CASSPDRNSPLHF
d_call: -
j_call: TRBJ1-6
v_call: TRBV6-6
clone_size: -
cdr3_length: 13

cdr3_nt: TGTGCCAGCAGCCAAGGCCGTCAGGAGAATAATTCACCCCTCCACTTT
cdr3_aa: CASSQGRQENNSPLHF
d_call: -
j_call: TRBJ1-6
v_call: TRBV3-1/TRBV3-2
clone_size: -
cdr3_length: 16

cdr3_nt: TGTGCCAGCAGTCGGACAGGGAACACTGAAGCTTTCTTT
cdr3_aa: CASSRTGNTEAFF
d_call: TRBD1
j_call: TRBJ1-1
v_call: TRBV2
clone_size: -
cdr3_length: 13

cdr3_nt: TGTGCCATCAGTGAGAGTACAGGGATGAGGTCACCCCTCCACTTT
cdr3_aa: CAISESTGMRSPLHF
d_call: -
j_call: TRBJ1-6
v_call: TRBV10-3
clone_size: -
cdr3_length: 15

cdr3_nt: TGTGCCAGCAGGTCCCTAGGTGAGGGTTACAATTCACCCCTCCACTTT
cdr3_aa: CASRSLGEGYNSPLHF
d_call: -
j_call: TRBJ1-6
v_call: TRBV13
clone_size: few
cdr3_length: 16

cdr3_nt: TGTGCCAGCAGTCCTATGAGAGGGGTCCTCTTCTATGGCTACACCTTC
cdr3_aa: CASSPMRGVLFYGYTF
d_call: -
j_call: TRBJ1-2
v_call: TRBV6-6
clone_size: -
cdr3_length: 16

cdr3_nt: TGTGCCAGTAGTTCTTCCGGGGAGCTGTTTTTT
cdr3_aa: CASSSSGELFF
d_call: -
j_call: TRBJ2-2
v_call: TRBV19
clone_size: once
cdr3_length: 11

cdr3_nt: TGTGCCAGCAGGGGACTAGCGGGGGGAGGCGAGCAGTTCTTC
cdr3_aa: CASRGLAGGGEQFF
d_call: TRBD2
j_call: TRBJ2-1
v_call: TRBV2
clone_size: -
cdr3_length: 14

cdr3_nt: TGCGCCAGCAGCTTGTTGATTGGGGAACAAGAGACCCAGTACTTC
cdr3_aa: CASSLLIGEQETQYF
d_call: -
j_call: TRBJ2-5
v_call: TRBV5-1
clone_size: -
cdr3_length: 15

cdr3_nt: TGTGCCAGCAGCTTAGCGGGGCCCGTAGATACGCAGTATTTT
cdr3_aa: CASSLAGPVDTQYF
d_call: -
j_call: TRBJ2-3
v_call: TRBV11-2
clone_size: -
cdr3_length: 14

cdr3_nt: TGTGCCAGCAGAACGACAGGGGGCGCGGATACGCAGTATTTT
cdr3_aa: CASRTTGGADTQYF
d_call: TRBD1
j_call: TRBJ2-3
v_call: TRBV7-2
clone_size: -
cdr3_length: 14

cdr3_nt: TGTGCCAGCAGTTACGTGGGACCGGGAGGAAACACCATATATTTT
cdr3_aa: CASSYVGPGGNTIYF
d_call: -
j_call: TRBJ1-3
v_call: TRBV6-2/TRBV6-3
clone_size: -
cdr3_length: 15

cdr3_nt: TGTGCCAGCAGCCAGGTCGGGTCGGGGAATAGCAATCAGCCCCAGCATTTT
cdr3_aa: CASSQVGSGNSNQPQHF
d_call: -
j_call: TRBJ1-5
v_call: TRBV4-2
clone_size: -
cdr3_length: 17

cdr3_nt: TGCGCCAGCAGCGTACGGGCCAGCTCCTACAATGAGCAGTTCTTC
cdr3_aa: CASSVRASSYNEQFF
d_call: -
j_call: TRBJ2-1
v_call: TRBV4-3
clone_size: once
cdr3_length: 15

cdr3_nt: TGTGCCAGCAGTTCTCCAGGGACAGATACGCAGTATTTT
cdr3_aa: CASSSPGTDTQYF
d_call: -
j_call: TRBJ2-3
v_call: TRBV6-5
clone_size: -
cdr3_length: 13

cdr3_nt: TGTGCCACCAGCAGAGTCCGGAGCGGGGGGGCAAAAGATACGCAGTATTTT
cdr3_aa: CATSRVRSGGAKDTQYF
d_call: TRBD2
j_call: TRBJ2-3
v_call: TRBV15
clone_size: -
cdr3_length: 17

cdr3_nt: TGTGCCAGCCTCCTTAGGTTAGGTGGAGGGGACAATGAGCAGTTCTTC
cdr3_aa: CASLLRLGGGDNEQFF
d_call: -
j_call: TRBJ2-1
v_call: TRBV7-8
clone_size: -
cdr3_length: 16

cdr3_nt: TGTGCCAGCAGCTTGTTGGGACAGGGGAGGGATGAGCAGTTCTTC
cdr3_aa: CASSLLGQGRDEQFF
d_call: TRBD1
j_call: TRBJ2-1
v_call: TRBV5-4
clone_size: -
cdr3_length: 15

cdr3_nt: TGTGCCAGCAGCTTATCCGGGGGTAAAGGCGGGGAGCTGTTTTTT
cdr3_aa: CASSLSGGKGGELFF
d_call: -
j_call: TRBJ2-2
v_call: TRBV7-3
clone_size: -
cdr3_length: 15

cdr3_nt: TGTGCCAGCAGTTATTTCGGGGTTTCACCCCTCCACTTT
cdr3_aa: CASSYFGVSPLHF
d_call: -
j_call: TRBJ1-6
v_call: TRBV6-5
clone_size: -
cdr3_length: 13

cdr3_nt: TGTGCCAGCAGTTGGAGCGGGGATCGAGAGACCCAGTACTTC
cdr3_aa: CASSWSGDRETQYF
d_call: TRBD2
j_call: TRBJ2-5
v_call: TRBV27
clone_size: -
cdr3_length: 14

cdr3_nt: TGTGCCAGCAGCTCCGGCGGTTTCAGGGGCCCCTACAATGAGCAGTTCTTC
cdr3_aa: CASSSGGFRGPYNEQFF
d_call: -
j_call: TRBJ2-1
v_call: TRBV7-9
clone_size: once
cdr3_length: 17

cdr3_nt: TGTGCCAGCAGCTGGGGCAGGGACTCCTACGAGCAGTACTTC
cdr3_aa: CASSWGRDSYEQYF
d_call: -
j_call: TRBJ2-7
v_call: TRBV7-9
clone_size: -
cdr3_length: 14